These 22 T cell receptor beta chains originate from one sample sequenced in a study of CD8+CD57+ T cells in acquired aplastic anemia. The authors sequenced patients whose flow cytometry had shown CD8+CD57+ cell expansion. The TCR beta profiling, which covered VDJ combination and CDR3 sequence, was carried out using genomic DNA as the template. TCRdb processed the reads anew with MiXCR; each CDR3 protein has one entry. The top ten hold over 2% of the sample, which has 100,000 to 150,000 distinct CDR3 sequences, over 30% seen once. The sample was sorted CD4+, CD8+, or CD8+CD57+ T cells (not recorded which) from PBMCs. These receptors were obtained from a human donor with aplastic anemia.

The chain is built from TRBV30 and TRBJ2-1; TRBD1 is a possible D gene (6 bases). The CDR3 consists of 15 residues. V was pared by 3 bases and J by 6 bases, with 18 bases between. Germline CDR1 is GTSNPN and CDR2 is SVGIG (reference sequence). CDR3 in amino acids: CAWSLRGSLSNEQFF. CDR3 nucleotide sequence: TGTGCCTGGAGCTTAAGGGGGTCCCTGTCCAATGAGCAGTTCTTC.

This clonotype appeared many times. The V and J genes are TRBV12-3 or TRBV12-4 and TRBJ1-1; no clear D gene. V was clipped by 3 bases and J by 0 bases, with 8 bases between them. This CDR3 has 14 amino acids. CDR3: CASSFGPLNTEAFF. The CDR3 DNA sequence: TGTGCCAGCAGTTTTGGCCCGCTGAACACTGAAGCTTTCTTT.

On this clonotype itself: The final CDR3 position lacks the conserved phenylalanine or tryptophan, pointing to a likely read error. The chain couples TRBV6-5 to TRBJ2-7; D gene ambiguous. CDR3 size: 12 residues. From germline, CDR1 is MNHEY and CDR2 SVGAGI. Trimming took off 4 bases at V and 7 bases at J, with 11 bases between the two ends. The CDR3 DNA reads TGTGCCAGCAGTTCCCCGGTCGGGGAGCAGTACCTC. Amino acids: CASSSPVGEQYL.

This clonotype was counted once. The chain has TRBV10-1 and TRBJ2-5; TRBD2 might be the D (5 bases). The length of the CDR3 is 15 residues. V was shortened by 6 bases and J by 2 bases, with 16 bases between the two germline ends. CDR1 and CDR2 (germline): WNHNN, SYGVQD (reference sequence). The CDR3 spells CASSLSPGRQETQYF. The CDR3 region has the DNA TGCGCCAGCAGCTTGTCCCCGGGGAGACAAGAGACCCAGTACTTC.

Points on this clonotype: It may be a read error: a sequence one base away is much more abundant. The chain uses TRBV5-6 and TRBJ1-4, with a tentative D call TRBD1 (5 bases). CDR1 and CDR2 (germline): SGHDT, YYEEEE. The CDR3 consists of 13 residues. CDR3 DNA sequence: TGTGCCAGCAGCCGACAGAACAATGAAACACTGTTTTTT. Amino acids: CASSRQNNETLFF.

The J gene is TRBJ2-7, the V gene TRBV19; TRBD2 agrees at 9 bases. The germline CDR1 and CDR2 sequences are LNHDA and SQIVND (reference sequence). CDR3 size: 15 residues. J gave up 1 base and V 4 bases, and 5 bases lay outside the gene matches. CDR3 nucleotides: TGTGCCAGTAGTAACGGACTAGCGCAATCCTACGAGCAGTACTTC. Translated: CASSNGLAQSYEQYF.

This clonotype appeared many times. The chain combines TRBV24-1 with TRBJ2-3; 7 bases map to TRBD1. Germline trimming cut 4 bases from V and 4 bases from J; bases unmatched to any gene: 10. Germline CDR1 is KGHDR and CDR2 is SFDVKD. There are 16 residues in the CDR3. Here the CDR3 DNA reads TGTGCCACCAGTGAAAACGACAGGGTTGGACCAGATACGCAGTATTTT. It translates to CATSENDRVGPDTQYF.

This clonotype was found a few times. A much larger clone lies a single base off, so this may be a read error. The chain has TRBV13 and TRBJ1-1, with D perhaps TRBD1 (5 bases). Trimming removed 3 bases from V and 4 bases from J, with 18 bases in between. Germline V gives CDR1 PRHDT, CDR2 FYEKMQ (reference sequence). This CDR3 is built from 16 residues. The CDR3, as DNA: TGTGCCAGCAGCTTCCTGGGGGGTCTGAGGAGCACTGAAGCTTTCTTT. Amino acids: CASSFLGGLRSTEAFF.

The rearrangement uses TRBV2 and TRBJ1-2; tentative D call: TRBD1 (5 bases). CDR1 is SNHLY and CDR2 is FYNNEI in the germline V gene. The CDR3 has 13 amino acids. The V end lost 1 base, the J end lost 8 bases, and 11 bases lay between the germline ends. CDR3 nucleotides: TGTGCCAGCAGTGAAGGGTGGAGGGACGGCTACACCTTC. Translation: CASSEGWRDGYTF.

V is TRBV15 and J is TRBJ1-5, with 7 bases lining up with TRBD1. Germline V gives CDR1 LNHNV, CDR2 YYDKDF (reference sequence). The CDR3 has 15 amino acids. J gave up 0 bases and V 5 bases, and 4 bases lay outside the gene matches. For the CDR3, the DNA is TGTGCCACCAGCTGGACAGGTGATAGCAATCAGCCCCAGCATTTT. Amino acids: CATSWTGDSNQPQHF.

This clonotype has ten or more counts. V is TRBV29-1 and J is TRBJ1-2; 7 bases line up with TRBD1. V shed 3 bases and J 1 base; nucleotides not matched to a gene: 5. In germline, CDR1 is SQVTM, CDR2 ANQGSEA. This CDR3 contains 14 residues. This chain's CDR3 is CSVEDRRNNYGYTF. The CDR3 coding sequence is TGCAGCGTTGAGGACAGGCGGAATAACTATGGCTACACCTTC.

This clonotype was picked up many times. The chain uses TRBV5-5 and TRBJ2-7; D gene ambiguous. Germline values: CDR1 SGHKS, CDR2 YYEKEE (reference sequence). V lost 3 bases and J lost 6, with 16 bases in between. The CDR3 totals 14 residues. This CDR3 reads CASSSQTVAFEQYF. CDR3 in DNA: TGTGCCAGCAGCTCGCAAACCGTAGCCTTCGAGCAGTACTTC. The full variable domain, rest sourced from reference TRBV5-5 and TRBJ2-7, is DAGVTQSPTHLIKTRGQQVTLRCSPISGHKSVSWYQQVLGQGPQFIFQYYEKEERGRGNFPDRFSARQFPNYSSELNVNALLLGDSALYLCASSSQTVAFEQYFGPGTRLTVT.

The chain links TRBV2 to TRBJ2-5; D is uncertain. The germline gives CDR1 SNHLY, CDR2 FYNNEI. V was clipped by 8 bases and J by 5 bases, with 18 bases between them. The CDR3 is 14 residues long. CDR3 protein: CASGKDRALETQYF. The DNA for the CDR3 is TGTGCCAGCGGGAAGGATAGGGCTTTGGAGACCCAGTACTTC.

Only one count was recorded for this clonotype. This rearrangement joins TRBV15 to TRBJ2-7; 8 positions agree with TRBD2. V was pared by 5 bases and J by 7 bases, with 10 bases of the junction left unmatched. Germline lookup yields CDR1 LNHNV and CDR2 YYDKDF (reference sequence). There are 14 residues in the CDR3. In DNA, the CDR3 is TGTGCCACCAGCCGCCCGGGGGGGAGAGGGGAGCAGTACTTC. Translated, it gives CATSRPGGRGEQYF.

This clonotype was counted at least ten times. The V and J genes are TRBV19 and TRBJ1-5; TRBD1 agrees at 10 bases. This CDR3 is 14 amino acids long. Germline CDR1 is LNHDA and CDR2 is SQIVND (reference sequence). V dropped 11 bases and J dropped 4; count of bases not matched to a gene: 8. The DNA of the CDR3 is TGTGCCGGGGGGGGGACAGGGGCGAATCAGCCCCAGCATTTT. Translated: CAGGGTGANQPQHF. Looking up the rest from reference TRBV19 and TRBJ1-5 gives the full variable domain: DGGITQSPKYLFRKEGQNVTLSCEQNLNHDAMYWYRQDPGQGLRLIYYSQIVNDFQKGDIAEGYSVSREKKESFPLTVTSAQKNPTAFYLCAGGGTGANQPQHFGDGTRLSIL.

The gene calls are TRBV25-1 and TRBJ1-1, with D possibly TRBD1 on 5 matching bases. Germline CDR1 reads MGHDK; CDR2 reads SYGVNS. The V gene lost 7 bases and the J gene lost 6 bases, with 15 bases spanning the gap. This CDR3 comprises 13 residues. CDR3 protein: CASTDSARAEAFF. The CDR3 nucleotides read TGTGCCAGCACCGACAGCGCGAGGGCTGAAGCTTTCTTT.

V and J are TRBV5-1 and TRBJ1-2, with 12 bases matching TRBD1. Germline V gene lookup returns CDR1 SGHRS and CDR2 YFSETQ. The CDR3 length is 11 residues. The V and J ends lost 9 bases and 8 bases, in that order; junction bases with no gene match: 2. The CDR3 here is CAIGTGGGYTF. In nucleotides, the CDR3 is TGCGCCATCGGGACAGGGGGCGGCTACACCTTC.

The chain joins TRBV27 to TRBJ2-7, with 8 positions matching TRBD1. The CDR3 is 15 residues long. J lost 2 bases, V lost 3 bases, and 6 bases had no gene match. The germline gives CDR1 MNHEY, CDR2 SMNVEV (reference sequence). The CDR3 region is CASSFSTGGAYEQYF. DNA of the CDR3: TGTGCCAGCAGTTTCAGTACAGGGGGAGCCTACGAGCAGTACTTC.

The sample holds many counts of this clonotype. The CDR3 DNA reads TGTGCCAGCACCTACAGGGGGAGCGTCTATGGCTACACCTTC. This translates into CASTYRGSVYGYTF. V and J are TRBV5-6 and TRBJ1-2; 8 bases align to TRBD1. This CDR3 has 14 residues. Losses at the gene ends were 6 bases for V and 4 bases for J; bases not matched to a gene: 8. The germline V gene encodes CDR1 SGHDT and CDR2 YYEEEE. Full variable domain (missing parts from reference TRBV5-6 and TRBJ1-2): DAGVTQSPTHLIKTRGQQVTLRCSPKSGHDTVSWYQQALGQGPQFIFQYYEEEERQRGNFPDRFSGHQFPNYSSELNVNALLLGDSALYLCASTYRGSVYGYTFGSGTRLTVV.

This clonotype was seen a handful of times. The chain employs TRBV11-2 and TRBJ1-6; D is unclear. The CDR3 runs 12 residues. V was shortened by 4 bases and J by 8 bases, with 6 bases between the two germline ends. Germline V gene data show CDR1 as SGHAT and CDR2 as FQNNGV. DNA of the CDR3: TGTGCCAGCAGCTCAAATGATTCACCCCTCCACTTT. This sequence encodes CASSSNDSPLHF.

This clonotype was seen at least ten times. The CDR3 here is CASSANPSGELFF. The CDR3 coding sequence is TGTGCCAGCAGCGCCAACCCTAGTGGGGAGCTGTTTTTT. V and J are TRBV9 and TRBJ2-2; D is ambiguous. The CDR3 sequence is 13 residues long. CDR1 is SGDLS and CDR2 is YYNGEE in the germline V gene. V dropped 3 bases and J dropped 8 bases, with 11 bases sitting between them.

The rearrangement links TRBV18 to TRBJ2-7; 9 bases are a match to TRBD1. The junction had 4 bases not matched to a gene; V was cut back by 2 bases and J by 8 bases. The CDR3 runs 13 residues. The germline V gene encodes CDR1 KGHSH and CDR2 LQKENI. Here the CDR3 reads CASSPDRGYKQYV. CDR3 bases: TGTGCCAGCTCACCAGACAGGGGGTACAAGCAGTACGTC.